A selection of T cell receptor beta chains follows, all from one sample in a study of CD8+CD57+ T cells in acquired aplastic anemia. TCRdb analysed the reads with MiXCR anew, one entry per CDR3 protein. Here the sample spans over 150,000 distinct CDR3 sequences, approximately 52% being singletons. Source material: sorted CD4+, CD8+, or CD8+CD57+ T cells (not recorded which) from PBMCs. Every receptor here comes from a human donor with aplastic anemia. CDR3s include the opening cysteine and the closing phenylalanine or tryptophan. The D gene is left open where the match is weak. Where a row states a size, it is once, few, many or the class of an expanded clone; other rows omit it.

TRBJ2-7,TRBD1,.,TRBV25-1,TGTGCCAGCCTCGAGGAGACAGGGAATAGCGAGCAGTACTTC,CASLEETGNSEQYF
TRBJ2-1,TRBD1,many,TRBV11-1,TGTGCCAGCAGCTTTTGGGACAGTTACAATGAGCAGTTCTTC,CASSFWDSYNEQFF
TRBJ2-1,TRBD1,many,TRBV20-1,TGCAGTGCTAGATCATCACCAGGGGGCAGGAATGAGCAGTTCTTC,CSARSSPGGRNEQFF
TRBJ1-6,TRBD1,.,TRBV2,TGTGCCAGCAGTGAATTTACGGGACAGGGAATAAGGTATAATTCACCCCTCCACTTT,CASSEFTGQGIRYNSPLHF
TRBJ1-1,.,many,TRBV19,TGTGCCAGTAGTATATTTACGGGGAACACTGAAGCTTTCTTT,CASSIFTGNTEAFF
TRBJ1-1,.,.,TRBV25-1,TGTGCCAGCAGTCCCGACAGGTACTTCAACACTGAAGCTTTCTTT,CASSPDRYFNTEAFF
TRBJ2-7,TRBD2,many,TRBV20-1,TGCAGTGCTAGAGATCTACTAGCGGGAGGCGAACAGTACTTC,CSARDLLAGGEQYF
TRBJ2-3,TRBD2,few,TRBV27,TGTGCCAGCAGTTTAGGGAGCGGGGGGGCCGATACGCAGTATTTT,CASSLGSGGADTQYF
TRBJ2-1,TRBD2,many,TRBV11-2,TGTGCCAGCAGCCTTGATGCAGGGAATTTTATGTGGGGGGGCAATGAGCAGTTCTTC,CASSLDAGNFMWGGNEQFF
TRBJ1-1,.,many,TRBV12-5,TGTGCTAGTGGTTTGCCGGGCCTGAACACTGAAGCTTTCTTT,CASGLPGLNTEAFF
TRBJ1-2,.,.,TRBV10-3,TGTGCCACCTTTAAGGACAGCCTCTATGGCTACACCTTC,CATFKDSLYGYTF
TRBJ2-2,.,.,TRBV15,TGTGCCACCAGCGGAAGGGTGGGGGTCACCGGGGAGCTGTTTTTT,CATSGRVGVTGELFF
TRBJ2-3,.,many,TRBV10-2,TGCGCCAGCAGTGCGGGTACCTTTAGCACAGATACGCAGTATTTT,CASSAGTFSTDTQYF
TRBJ2-3,TRBD1,many,TRBV9,TGTGCCAGCAGCGTAGAGGCAGGGGGCTTCACAGATACGCAGTATTTT,CASSVEAGGFTDTQYF
TRBJ2-5,.,.,TRBV20-1,TGCAGTGCTAGAAGGGCGCAAGGTTTTAAAGAGACCCAGTACTTC,CSARRAQGFKETQYF
TRBJ1-1,.,many,TRBV5-4,TGTGCCAGCAGCATCGACGCAGCTGAAGCTTTCTTT,CASSIDAAEAFF
TRBJ1-3,.,.,TRBV6-1,TGTGCCAGCAGTGAAGCGCTTCGTGAGGGTTGGATGCACACCATATGTTTT,CASSEALREGWMHTICF
TRBJ2-1,.,.,TRBV5-1,TGCGCCAGCGGCAATACAAGTGAGCAGTTCTTC,CASGNTSEQFF
TRBJ2-2,.,.,TRBV10-3,TGTGCCATCACCCTAGGAAAGGGGGCCGGGGAGCTGTTTTTT,CAITLGKGAGELFF
TRBJ2-5,.,.,TRBV20-1,TGCAGTGCTCGAAGGCACGGGCAAGAGACCCAGTACTTC,CSARRHGQETQYF
TRBJ2-7,TRBD1,.,TRBV24-1,TGTGCCACCAGGGCAGGGGGCAGCTACGAGCAGTACTTC,CATRAGGSYEQYF
TRBJ2-5,TRBD2,.,TRBV11-1,TGTGCCAGCAGCTTAGAGGGGCTAGCGGGGGGGCAGAGAGAGACCCAGTACTTC,CASSLEGLAGGQRETQYF
TRBJ1-3,.,few,TRBV25-1,TGTGCCAGCAGTAGCTTGGGGACTGGAAACACCATATATTTT,CASSSLGTGNTIYF
TRBJ2-1,.,.,TRBV9,TGTGCCAGCAGCCCCCATGGGACCGAGCAGTTCTTC,CASSPHGTEQFF
TRBJ1-2,TRBD1,.,TRBV5-4,TGTGCCAGCAGCTTGCAGGGACAGGGCTATGGCTACACCTTC,CASSLQGQGYGYTF
TRBJ2-7,TRBD2,.,TRBV19,TGTGCCAGTAGTACGATTCCCGGGGGGGCCTACGAGCAGTACTTC,CASSTIPGGAYEQYF
TRBJ2-7,TRBD2,once,TRBV15,TGTGCCACCAGCAGGACGGGGGGTTCTTCCTACGAGCAGTACTTC,CATSRTGGSSYEQYF
TRBJ1-2,TRBD1,.,TRBV10-3,TGTGCCATGGGACAGTTTAACTATGGCTACACCTTC,CAMGQFNYGYTF
TRBJ1-1,.,many,TRBV7-9,TGTGCCAGCAGACCAGGGATTAACACTGAAGCTTTCTTT,CASRPGINTEAFF
TRBJ2-5,TRBD1,.,TRBV19,TGTGCCAGTAGTCGGACAGGGGGCCGGGAGACCCAGTACTTC,CASSRTGGRETQYF
TRBJ2-1,.,.,TRBV7-2,TGTGCCAGCAGCTTAACCGCTCGGGGAGATGAGCAGTTCTTC,CASSLTARGDEQFF
TRBJ2-3,TRBD1,many,TRBV25-1,TGTGCCAGCAGTGAATTAGGGGGCGCAGGCGATACGCAGTATTTT,CASSELGGAGDTQYF
TRBJ2-3,.,.,TRBV10-3,TGTGCCATCAGTGAGTCGCAACCCGGGGTAGATACGCAGTATTTT,CAISESQPGVDTQYF
TRBJ2-1,.,.,TRBV11-1,TGTGCCAGCAACGGGGGCCGCGATGAGCAGCTCTTC,CASNGGRDEQLF
TRBJ2-1,.,.,TRBV10-3,TGTGCCATCAGCCGAGAAAGCTGGGGGCAGTACAATGAGCAGTTCTTC,CAISRESWGQYNEQFF
TRBJ2-7,.,many,TRBV6-1,TGTGCCAGCAGGGGGCTTTTCTACGAGCAGTACTTC,CASRGLFYEQYF